Given below is one T cell receptor (beta chain) in context. The target antigen is unknown. These data are taken from a study of immune evolution from preneoplasia to lung adenocarcinoma. Sequencing used immunoSEQ multiplex PCR; TCRdb keeps in-frame clones, though not all of them. Altogether 8,500 to 10,000 clones are present, approximately 80% being singletons, with the ten largest covering roughly 2.9%. This CDR3 has 14 residues. Germline CDR1 reads SQVTM; CDR2 reads ANQGSEA. The V gene lost 0 bases and the J gene lost 2 bases, with 10 bases spanning the gap. Study results and caveats: Later-stage lesions appeared to have more T cells, more diversity, less clonality.

Sequenced sample: FFPE lung adenocarcinoma in situ tissue. The clonotype originates from a person between 70 and 80 years old with lung adenocarcinoma. The chain employs TRBV29-1 and TRBJ1-2; D is undetermined. CDR3 sequence reads: CSVEEGRANYGYTF. The DNA of the CDR3 is TGCAGCGTTGAAGAGGGCAGAGCGAACTATGGCTACACCTTC.